One sample yielded the 5 T cell receptor beta chains listed below, sequenced in a study of radiation and T cells in renal cell carcinoma. Sequenced by immunoSEQ multiplex PCR; TCRdb stores in-frame clones only, minus some. The sample comprises about 40,000 clones, about 82% of which are singletons, and less than 35% rests with the top ten. Time point given: blood 4 weeks post-SBRT, at nephrectomy. The sample's treatment: 15 Gy SBRT to primary tumor, nephrectomy 4 weeks later. The material was blood, obtained from a patient whose treatment included radiotherapy and nephrectomy. Receptor source: a woman aged 65 to 85 with renal cell carcinoma.

The chain employs TRBV5-6 and TRBJ2-2, with D possibly TRBD1 on 5 matching bases. Germline values: CDR1 SGHDT, CDR2 YYEEEE. This CDR3 has 12 amino acids. V lost 4 bases, J lost 5 bases, and 6 bases lay in between. CDR3 coding DNA: TGTGCCAGCAGCAGACAGACCGGGGAGCTGTTTTTT. Protein sequence: CASSRQTGELFF.

This clone was counted once. V gene TRBV4-1 combines with J gene TRBJ2-7, with 7 bases aligning to TRBD2. CDR1 MGHRA and CDR2 YSYEKL come from the germline V gene. With V trimmed by 1 base and J by 4 bases, 4 bases remained unmatched. The CDR3 covers 14 residues. The chain's CDR3 is CASSQASGAYEQYF. Here the CDR3 DNA reads TGCGCCAGCAGCCAAGCTAGCGGAGCGTACGAGCAGTACTTC.

The chain couples TRBV10-3 to TRBJ2-1; D remains unclear. The V gene's germline CDR1 is ENHRY and CDR2 SYGVKD. This CDR3 spans 15 amino acids. The ends were cut back, 3 bases at V and 10 bases at J, with 19 bases in the middle. The CDR3 region has the DNA TGTGCCATCAGTGATCCCCTGAATGCGGAATGGGAGCAGTTCTTC. Its protein is CAISDPLNAEWEQFF.

The V call is TRBV30, the J call TRBJ2-7; D ambiguous. V shed 0 bases and J shed 0 bases, with 9 bases lying between them. In germline, CDR1 is GTSNPN, CDR2 SVGIG (reference sequence). CDR3 length: 14 residues. CDR3 protein: CAWSVVPNSYEQYF. DNA of the CDR3: TGTGCCTGGAGTGTAGTTCCTAACTCCTACGAGCAGTACTTC.

This rearrangement joins TRBV5-6 to TRBJ2-7; perhaps TRBD2 as D (6 bases). The CDR3 spans 14 residues. CDR1 is SGHDT and CDR2 is YYEEEE in the germline V gene. V was shortened by 2 bases and J by 12 bases, with 21 bases between the two germline ends. CDR3 residues: CASSFTAKSSGSYF. CDR3 in DNA: TGTGCCAGCAGCTTTACGGCAAAGTCAAGCGGGTCGTACTTC.